Listed here are 11 T cell receptor beta chains from one sample, sequenced in a study of Tregs in tolerant kidney transplant recipients. The nonmyeloablative bone marrow transplants came from related graft donors, with transient mixed chimerism. TCRdb's copy holds only in-frame clones and misses some; the assay was immunoSEQ multiplex PCR. The repertoire table contains around 13,000 clones. The sequences come from CD8+ T cells from blood (PBMCs), collected 6 months after the transplant. The source is a human patient who received a combined kidney and bone marrow transplant. The graft donor may have given rise to some T cells.

Worth noting for this clone: The CDR3 end is not reached by the read, which stops 3 residues before it; the germline J gene fills it in. The rearrangement links TRBV19 to TRBJ1-5; TRBD1 agrees at 11 bases. The CDR3 extends over 16 amino acids. Germline V gene data show CDR1 as LNHDA and CDR2 as SQIVND (reference sequence). With 5 bases clipped from V and 5 bases from J, the junction kept 8 bases outside the gene matches. Incomplete CDR3 DNA: TGTGCCAGTAGTCCTCGGGACAGGGGGAGGCATCAGCCC. Its translation: CASSPRDRGRHQP. The entire CDR3 protein reads CASSPRDRGRHQPQHF.

Regarding this clone: The sequence runs out 3 residues before the end of the CDR3; the remainder is reconstructed from the germline J gene. The rearrangement joins TRBV2 to TRBJ2-1; 9 nucleotides match TRBD2. Germline lookup yields CDR1 SNHLY and CDR2 FYNNEI. The length of the CDR3 is 17 residues. Germline trimming cut 0 bases from V and 6 bases from J; bases unmatched to any gene: 9. CDR3: CASSEAGISGGFNEQFF. CDR3 bases read: TGTGCCAGCAGTGAAGCTGGTATTAGCGGGGGCTTCAATGAG.

For this clone: With the read ending 3 residues before the CDR3 end, the germline J gene is used to fill in that end. The chain combines TRBV6-2 or TRBV6-3 with TRBJ2-7, with D perhaps assigned TRBD1 or TRBD2 (6 bases each). Trimming cost V 2 bases and J 5 bases, with 19 bases left between them. Germline V CDR1 and CDR2: MNHEY, SVGEGT. The CDR3 loop spans 16 amino acids. The part of the CDR3 DNA that was read is TGTGCCAGCAGTTACGCTACAGGGAGGTTAGGGGACGAG. Translated, it gives CASSYATGRLGDE. The entire CDR3 is CASSYATGRLGDEQYF.

Worth noting for this clone: The CDR3 is cut off 3 residues early in the read; its end comes from the germline J gene. This sequence joins TRBV23-1 and TRBJ2-2; 8 bases fit TRBD2. TRBV23-1 is annotated as an ORF whose role is uncertain. The CDR3 runs 16 residues. J gave up 3 bases and V 11 bases, and 14 bases lay outside the gene matches. The CDR3 DNA, read in part, is TGCGCCCCCCGGGGGGCGGGGGGAAGCGACACCGGGGAG. It encodes CAPRGAGGSDTGE. The CDR3 reads in full as CAPRGAGGSDTGELFF.

Comments on this clone: The read stops 3 residues short of the end of the CDR3; the missing end is completed from the germline J gene. The chain couples TRBV2 to TRBJ1-4; TRBD1 matches at 7 bases. Germline CDR1 SNHLY, CDR2 FYNNEI. J was trimmed by 9 bases and V by 1 base; bases with no gene match: 8. This CDR3 has 15 residues. The CDR3 DNA, read in part, is TGTGCCAGCAGTGAAGAGGGGGCAGGGCTTCAAAAA. The encoded protein is CASSEEGAGLQK. The CDR3, in full, reads CASSEEGAGLQKLFF.

The CDR3: CASSDWTGGNTIYF. The sequenced part of the CDR3 DNA is TGTGCCAGCAGTGACTGGACAGGGGGAAACACC. This chain uses TRBV6-1 with TRBJ1-3, with 8 positions matching TRBD1. The read terminates 3 residues ahead of where the CDR3 ends, so the germline J gene completes it. The CDR3 contains 14 residues. V lost 3 bases and J lost 4; bases outside the gene matches: 2. CDR1 and CDR2 from the germline V gene are MNHNS and SASEGT.

Turning to this clone: Germline and junction disagree at one end, which may indicate a read error. The read finishes 3 residues shy of the CDR3 end, and the germline J gene is used to complete it. The chain recombines TRBV13 with TRBJ2-1; D is possibly TRBD1 (6 bases). In germline, CDR1 is PRHDT, CDR2 FYEKMQ (reference sequence). The CDR3 is made up of 15 amino acids. CDR3 DNA (partial): TGTGCCACCAGCCCGGTAGGGGGCTCCTACAATGAG. It is translated as CATSPVGGSYNE. The CDR3 as a whole reads CATSPVGGSYNEQFF.

As to this clone: The read terminates 3 residues before the CDR3 end, so the remaining end is supplied by the germline J gene. The chain couples TRBV7-2 to TRBJ1-5; no reliable D call. The germline gives CDR1 SGHTA, CDR2 FQGNSA. The germline V and J ends were trimmed by 1 base and 3 bases, with 4 bases remaining between them. The CDR3 is made up of 13 amino acids. This CDR3 is CASSLGPNQPQHF. Incomplete CDR3 DNA: TGTGCCAGCAGCTTAGGGCCCAATCAGCCC.

Worth noting for this clone: The CDR3 end is not reached by the read, which stops 3 residues before it; the germline J gene fills it in. The V call is TRBV7-8, the J call TRBJ2-7; TRBD1 might be the D (5 bases). Looked up from germline, CDR1 is SGHVS and CDR2 is FQNEAQ. V lost 5 bases, J lost 4 bases, and 15 bases lay in between. The length of the CDR3 is 14 residues. The part of the CDR3 DNA that was read is TGTGCCAGCAGCCTGTTAGGGGTCCCATACGAG. Translated: CASSLLGVPYE. The whole CDR3 sequence reads CASSLLGVPYEQYF.

As to this clone: Sequencing ends 3 residues short of the CDR3 end; the germline J gene provides the rest. The chain has TRBV7-9 and TRBJ2-1; 7 nucleotides agree with TRBD1. The ends lost 7 bases at V and 5 bases at J; junction bases unmatched: 11. This CDR3 comprises 15 residues. Germline V CDR1 and CDR2: SEHNR, FQNEAQ (reference sequence). CDR3 amino acids: CASTQTGTVHNEQFF. Incomplete CDR3 DNA: TGTGCCAGCACCCAGACCGGGACAGTACACAATGAG.

Worth noting for this clone: From the germline J gene comes the end of the CDR3, since the read stops 3 residues before it. V and J are TRBV20-1 and TRBJ2-5; D is possibly TRBD1 (6 bases). CDR1 is DFQATT and CDR2 is SNEGSKA in the germline V gene (reference sequence). The CDR3 is 14 residues long. The CDR3 DNA, read in part, is TGCAAACTGACAGGCCCGGACCCTCAAGAGACC. This sequence encodes CKLTGPDPQET. The CDR3 reads in full as CKLTGPDPQETQYF.